A selection of T cell receptor beta chains follows, all from one sample in a study of beta chain features in type 1 diabetes. Data came from immunoSEQ multiplex PCR; TCRdb stores just in-frame clones and leaves some out. The sample lists about 660,000 clones, around 15% seen once, with just under 0.04% in the top ten. The sample consisted of naive CD4+ T cells from blood. The receptors were gathered from a man between 18 and 35 years old with type 1 diabetes. CDR3s leave out the opening cysteine and the closing phenylalanine or tryptophan. D genes are given only for firm matches.

V	J	D	CDR3
TRBV7-3	TRBJ2-3	NA	ASSLGERTSTDTQY
TRBV7-9	TRBJ2-7	TRBD2	ASSAGGPAYEQY
TRBV2	TRBJ1-2	TRBD1	ASSEGDRDGRSGYT
TRBV30	TRBJ1-1	NA	AWSQTSYTEAF
TRBV4-2	TRBJ2-3	NA	ASSQEGNAPGTDTQY
TRBV4-3	TRBJ2-5	NA	ASSQVWKETQY
TRBV28	TRBJ2-6	NA	ASRQSSGANVLT
TRBV9	TRBJ1-2	NA	ASSVDRAGYGYT
TRBV7-9	TRBJ1-2	NA	ASSLAQGLYGYT
TRBV6-5	TRBJ1-1	TRBD1	ASSLRTGWPEAF
TRBV25-1	TRBJ2-7	TRBD1	ASSDLIRTGGYEQY
TRBV9	TRBJ2-3	TRBD2	ASSARGGEDTQY
TRBV29-1	TRBJ2-3	TRBD2	SVEGQGLAGISTDTQY
TRBV9	TRBJ2-1	NA	ASSEGPLGDEQF
TRBV29-1	TRBJ2-7	NA	SVLVATYEQY
TRBV5-1	TRBJ2-2	NA	ASSPDRAGELF
TRBV19	TRBJ2-7	NA	ASSIRDNRQY
TRBV30	TRBJ2-5	NA	ACSTDFQETQY
TRBV5-1	TRBJ2-1	TRBD2	ASSLVSGSYNEQF
TRBV19	TRBJ2-2	TRBD1	AANRDRGTGELF
TRBV6-5	TRBJ2-1	NA	ASLSLSYNEQF
TRBV7-9	TRBJ1-6	NA	ASSLAFKGGYNSPLH
TRBV21-1	TRBJ2-5	NA	ASSKLRAQETQY
TRBV30	TRBJ1-1	NA	AWIPVDVRTEAF
TRBV18	TRBJ1-1	NA	ASSFSAEHEAF
TRBV5-4	TRBJ2-7	TRBD1	ASRNRDSWGEQY
TRBV30	TRBJ1-4	NA	AWSVRLSEKLF
TRBV30	TRBJ2-7	TRBD2	AWEPGLAESYEQY
TRBV7-9	TRBJ1-5	NA	ASSPPGSQPQH
TRBV10-3	TRBJ2-1	NA	AIRSTVSLQEQF
TRBV9	TRBJ2-7	NA	ASSVETGSVEQY
TRBV4-2	TRBJ2-7	NA	ASSQAPASSYEQY
TRBV6-1	TRBJ2-1	TRBD2	ASSRTSGTYNEQF
TRBV10-3	TRBJ2-7	NA	AISESPGPISYEQY
TRBV9	TRBJ2-7	NA	ASSPTTFGEQY
TRBV29-1	TRBJ1-2	NA	SVASWDLNYGYT
TRBV18	TRBJ1-6	NA	ASSPGGYGSPLH
TRBV29-1	TRBJ1-5	NA	SVREGSDQPQH
TRBV10-3	TRBJ1-2	NA	AISESRAEGYGYT
TRBV5-1	TRBJ2-1	NA	ASSLFGSPNEQF
TRBV5-1	TRBJ2-1	TRBD2	ASSMTSGSSYNEQF
TRBV18	TRBJ1-2	TRBD1	ASSPDRAATSDGYT
TRBV27	TRBJ2-7	NA	ASSFIGYEQY
TRBV7-9	TRBJ2-7	TRBD1	ASSWTGYYEQY
TRBV5-6	TRBJ1-4	NA	ASSSRQTNEKLF